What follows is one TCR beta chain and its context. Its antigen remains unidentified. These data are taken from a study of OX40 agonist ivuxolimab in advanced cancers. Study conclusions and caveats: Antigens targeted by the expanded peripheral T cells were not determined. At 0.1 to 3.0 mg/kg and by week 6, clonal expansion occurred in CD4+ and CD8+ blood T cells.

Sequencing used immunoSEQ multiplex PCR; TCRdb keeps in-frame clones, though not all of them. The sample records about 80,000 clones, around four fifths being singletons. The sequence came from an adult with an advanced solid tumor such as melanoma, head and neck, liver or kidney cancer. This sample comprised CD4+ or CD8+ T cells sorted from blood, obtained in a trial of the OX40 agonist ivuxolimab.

The CDR3, as DNA: TGTGCCAGCAGCTTAGGCCTGGGGGCTAACTATGGCTACACCTTC. Its translation: CASSLGLGANYGYTF. The J gene is TRBJ1-2, the V gene TRBV7-2; the D gene is possibly TRBD1 (5 bases). Looked up from germline, CDR1 is SGHTA and CDR2 is FQGNSA. The CDR3 consists of 15 residues. V was cut by 1 base and J by 0 bases, with 9 bases left in between.